One sample yielded the 22 T cell receptor beta chains listed below, sequenced in a study of blood T cell repertoires in COVID-19 (dated by TCRdb to between 2020 and 2021). Library generation was performed with the immunoSEQ multiplex PCR assay. The clones in this table, taken by TCRdb from immuneACCESS, are in-frame only. Not every clone is retained; where verified, under half of the shortfall comes from an unresolved V gene, and the cause of the rest is unknown. This sample has 140,000 to 150,000 clones in its table, and around 87% of those were observed once. 4% of the sample is held by the ten biggest clonotypes. Sample: PBMCs or T cells enriched from blood (not recorded which). Source of these receptors: a woman in her thirties or forties who had been exposed to COVID-19.

The chain is built from TRBV9 and TRBJ1-4; 8 bases align to TRBD1. The V gene's germline CDR1 is SGDLS and CDR2 YYNGEE. The CDR3 contains 15 residues. The V gene end was trimmed by 4 bases and the J gene end by 6 bases; junction bases not matched to a gene: 8. The CDR3 DNA sequence: TGTGCCAGCAGCCAAACAGGGGGGCGGGATGAAAAACTGTTTTTT. It codes for CASSQTGGRDEKLFF. Full variable domain (missing parts from reference TRBV9 and TRBJ1-4): DSGVTQTPKHLITATGQRVTLRCSPRSGDLSVYWYQQSLDQGLQFLIQYYNGEERAKGNILERFSAQQFPDLHSELNLSSLELGDSALYFCASSQTGGRDEKLFFGSGTQLSVL.

This rearrangement joins TRBV6-5 to TRBJ2-5; 7 bases fit TRBD1. With V trimmed by 6 bases and J by 9 bases, 10 bases remained unmatched. The CDR3 consists of 13 residues. Germline assignment: CDR1 MNHEY and CDR2 SVGAGI. In nucleotides, the CDR3 is TGTGCCAGCAGGATGGGACAGTTCCCGGCCCAGTACTTC. As protein: CASRMGQFPAQYF.

V is TRBV7-9 and J is TRBJ2-5; 9 nucleotides align to TRBD2. Unmatched junction bases numbered 9, after V lost 0 bases and J lost 4 bases. This CDR3 is 17 amino acids long. CDR1 is SEHNR, CDR2 FQNEAQ, per germline (reference sequence). The CDR3 nucleotides read TGTGCCAGCAGCTTAGCTGGTCTAGCGGGAATCGGAGAGACCCAGTACTTC. It yields the protein CASSLAGLAGIGETQYF.

The rearrangement joins TRBV3-1 (or the pseudogene TRBV3-2) to TRBJ2-2, with 9 positions matching TRBD1. The CDR3 extends over 14 amino acids. The J segment lost 5 bases and the V segment lost 4 bases, leaving 2 bases of the junction unmatched. Germline-derived CDR1 and CDR2 are LGHDT and YNNKEL (reference sequence). The CDR3 is CASSPDRGTGELFF. CDR3 nucleotide sequence: TGTGCCAGCAGCCCGGACAGGGGTACCGGGGAGCTGTTTTTT.

CDR3: CASSYSMGAGQPQHF. CDR3 DNA: TGTGCCAGCAGTTACTCGATGGGGGCTGGTCAGCCCCAGCATTTT. The genes are TRBV6-5 and TRBJ1-5; tentative D call: TRBD1 (6 bases). CDR3 size: 15 residues. Germline values: CDR1 MNHEY, CDR2 SVGAGI. Trimming took 0 bases from V and 6 from J, leaving 12 bases between them.

The V and J genes are TRBV11-2 and TRBJ2-5, with TRBD1 as a possible D gene (6 bases). The CDR3 extends over 16 amino acids. From germline, CDR1 is SGHAT and CDR2 FQNNGV. V was cut by 1 base and J by 6 bases, with 18 bases left in between. CDR3 nucleotide sequence: TGTGCCAGCAGCTTAGGAAGGGGGTCTAATCAAAAGACCCAGTACTTC. Its protein product is CASSLGRGSNQKTQYF.

This CDR3 reads CASSPGMGAGELFF. The CDR3 DNA reads as TGTGCCAGCAGCCCCGGGATGGGAGCCGGGGAGCTGTTTTTT. V gene TRBV3-1 (or the pseudogene TRBV3-2) combines with J gene TRBJ2-2; D possibly corresponds to TRBD2 (5 bases). Trimming took off 4 bases at V and 6 bases at J, with 12 bases between the two ends. Germline CDR1 reads LGHDT; CDR2 reads YNNKEL (reference sequence). The CDR3 spans 14 residues.

V is TRBV4-1 and J is TRBJ2-2; 8 nucleotides match TRBD1. This CDR3 contains 15 residues. CDR1 MGHRA and CDR2 YSYEKL come from the germline V gene. V gave up 6 bases and J gave up 6 bases; unmatched junction bases: 9. CDR3 sequence: CASSLADRGSGELFF. The CDR3 DNA is TGCGCCAGCAGTCTTGCCGACAGGGGCTCCGGGGAGCTGTTTTTT.

The gene calls are TRBV6-5 and TRBJ2-2; D not certain. Germline CDR1 and CDR2: MNHEY and SVGAGI. The CDR3 sequence is 15 residues long. Trimming shortened V by 0 bases and J by 0 bases, and 5 bases separated the two germline ends. The CDR3 DNA sequence: TGTGCCAGCAGTTACTCAGGAGCGAACACCGGGGAGCTGTTTTTT. Its protein is CASSYSGANTGELFF.

The chain links TRBV27 to TRBJ1-6; D unresolved. The CDR3 runs 14 residues. The V gene lost 2 bases and the J gene lost 5 bases, with 7 bases spanning the gap. Germline values: CDR1 MNHEY, CDR2 SMNVEV (reference sequence). CDR3 sequence (DNA): TGTGCCAGCAGTTTAAGGAGGGATAATTCACCCCTCCACTTT. Amino acid sequence: CASSLRRDNSPLHF.

This clone was found once. V and J are TRBV5-1 and TRBJ1-2; possibly TRBD1 for D (6 bases). Looked up from germline, CDR1 is SGHRS and CDR2 is YFSETQ. V lost 0 bases and J lost 6, with 9 bases in between. The CDR3 sequence is 13 residues long. The CDR3: CASSLADRNGYTF. For the CDR3, the DNA is TGCGCCAGCAGCTTGGCCGACAGGAATGGCTACACCTTC.

The V and J genes are TRBV9 and TRBJ1-2; 7 nucleotides align to TRBD1. Germline V gene lookup returns CDR1 SGDLS and CDR2 YYNGEE. Losses at the gene ends were 2 bases for V and 1 base for J; bases not matched to a gene: 2. The CDR3 loop spans 14 amino acids. The CDR3 loop reads CASSVGDSNYGYTF. The CDR3 nucleotides read TGTGCCAGCAGCGTGGGGGACAGTAACTATGGCTACACCTTC.

V and J are TRBV27 and TRBJ2-1, with 10 bases lining up with TRBD2. Trimming removed 4 bases from V and 6 bases from J; junction bases left unmatched: 9. Per germline, CDR1 MNHEY and CDR2 SMNVEV (reference sequence). The CDR3 extends over 16 amino acids. The CDR3 region is CASSWLAGEVGNEQFF. DNA for the CDR3: TGTGCCAGCAGTTGGCTAGCGGGAGAAGTTGGCAATGAGCAGTTCTTC.

The rearrangement uses TRBV6-1 and TRBJ2-3; TRBD1 aligns across 7 bases. V shed 2 bases and J 3 bases; nucleotides not matched to a gene: 5. Per the germline V gene, CDR1 is MNHNS and CDR2 is SASEGT. This CDR3 spans 15 amino acids. Here the CDR3 DNA reads TGTGCCAGCAGTGAACGACAGGGACGGACAGATACGCAGTATTTT. Protein product: CASSERQGRTDTQYF.

The V call is TRBV7-8, the J call TRBJ1-2, with no clear D. There are 12 residues in the CDR3. CDR1 SGHVS and CDR2 FQNEAQ come from the germline V gene. Trimming removed 4 bases at V and 8 bases at J, with 11 bases between. CDR3 nucleotide sequence: TGTGCCAGCAGCTCCCGACCGGGGGGCTACACCTTC. Translation: CASSSRPGGYTF.

The gene calls are TRBV11-2 and TRBJ2-7; 10 bases agree with TRBD2. V was clipped by 2 bases and J by 3 bases; unmatched bases: 10. Per germline, CDR1 SGHAT and CDR2 FQNNGV. This CDR3 comprises 17 residues. The CDR3 loop is CASSLFGSSGSLYEQYF. DNA for the CDR3: TGTGCCAGCAGCTTATTTGGGTCTAGCGGGAGCCTCTACGAGCAGTACTTC.

The V gene is TRBV14, the J gene TRBJ2-1, with 8 bases lining up with TRBD2. The length of the CDR3 is 14 residues. The V and J ends lost 10 bases and 6 bases, in that order; junction bases with no gene match: 11. The germline V gene has CDR1 SGHDN and CDR2 FVKESK. The CDR3, as DNA: TGTGCCACGAACGGGACTAGACGGGGCAATGAGCAGTTCTTC. Residues: CATNGTRRGNEQFF.

The gene calls are TRBV3-1 (or the pseudogene TRBV3-2) and TRBJ2-5, with a tentative D call TRBD2 (5 bases). V shed 3 bases and J shed 7 bases, with 21 bases lying between them. Germline V gives CDR1 LGHDT, CDR2 YNNKEL (reference sequence). This CDR3 region has 16 residues. The CDR3 spells CASSQDSGNDVGTQYF. The CDR3 DNA is TGTGCCAGCAGCCAGGACTCCGGGAACGACGTTGGGACCCAGTACTTC.

The chain is built from TRBV7-9 and TRBJ2-5, with 9 nucleotides matching TRBD2. The germline V gene has CDR1 SEHNR and CDR2 FQNEAQ (reference sequence). The junction had 17 bases not matched to a gene; V was cut back by 2 bases and J by 4 bases. CDR3 length: 19 residues. The CDR3 bases are TGTGCCAGCAGCTTAACCCATAGCGGGAGACGTCGGCTCGTAGAGACCCAGTACTTC. It is translated as CASSLTHSGRRRLVETQYF.

V usage is TRBV14 and J usage is TRBJ1-1; 9 bases are a match to TRBD1. This CDR3 is 17 amino acids long. The J segment lost 10 bases and the V segment lost 3 bases, leaving 18 bases of the junction unmatched. CDR1 is SGHDN and CDR2 is FVKESK in the germline V gene. The CDR3 region is CASSQSPPGRDRVRAFF. In nucleotides, the CDR3 is TGTGCCAGCAGCCAGAGCCCCCCGGGCCGGGACAGGGTTAGAGCTTTCTTT.

The chain couples TRBV5-1 to TRBJ1-2; 7 bases are shared with TRBD1. Trimming cost V 4 bases and J 3 bases; bases outside gene matches: 6. CDR3 length equals 14 residues. In germline, CDR1 is SGHRS, CDR2 YFSETQ. The CDR3 loop reads CASSRGTDYYGYTF. The CDR3, as DNA: TGCGCCAGCAGCCGGGGGACAGACTACTATGGCTACACCTTC.

In this sample, this clone turned up once. V usage is TRBV9 and J usage is TRBJ1-2; 7 bases match TRBD1. The germline CDR1 and CDR2 sequences are SGDLS and YYNGEE. V lost 2 bases, J lost 3 bases, and 4 bases stayed unmatched. This CDR3 contains 14 residues. In nucleotides, the CDR3 is TGTGCCAGCAGCGTGACAGGGCGGGACTATGGCTACACCTTC. Translated: CASSVTGRDYGYTF.